The 4 T cell receptor beta chains given below trace back to one sample, sequenced in a study of blood T cells in healthy people across ages. A J-beta primer mix and a sample-barcoded 5' primer were used in a second PCR of about 7 to 11 cycles. Each CDR3 protein is one row after TCRdb ran MiXCR on the 5' RACE reads. This table has approximately 2,000,000 distinct CDR3 sequences, roughly two fifths appearing once. What was sequenced was blood. These receptors came from a human donor in good health.

The chain combines TRBV25-1 with TRBJ2-5; 9 bases fit TRBD2. CDR3 length equals 16 residues. The V gene's germline CDR1 is MGHDK and CDR2 SYGVNS. V shed 3 bases and J 2 bases; nucleotides not matched to a gene: 7. The CDR3 here is CASSDWSGGFQETQYF. For the CDR3, the DNA is TGTGCCAGCAGTGACTGGAGCGGGGGGTTTCAAGAGACCCAGTACTTC.

J is TRBJ2-3 and V is TRBV29-1; 8 bases are a match to TRBD1. Germline-derived CDR1 and CDR2 are SQVTM and ANQGSEA. CDR3 length: 13 residues. V dropped 6 bases and J dropped 2; count of bases not matched to a gene: 4. CDR3 loop: CSVRTGPTDTQYF. CDR3 bases: TGCAGCGTCAGGACAGGGCCCACAGATACGCAGTATTTT.

Comment on this clonotype: An end of the junction differs from the germline gene, which may be a read error. The rearrangement joins TRBV12-3 or TRBV12-4 to TRBJ2-1; D is perhaps TRBD1 (5 bases). The CDR3 sequence is 11 residues long. The CDR3 region is CACRASNEQFF. The CDR3 DNA is TGTGCCTGCAGGGCAAGCAATGAGCAGTTCTTC.

This clonotype was found many times. CDR3 nucleotide sequence: TGTGCCATCAGTGAGCCGGACAGGAATCAGCCCCAGCATTTT. Amino acid sequence: CAISEPDRNQPQHF. The gene calls are TRBV10-3 and TRBJ1-5, with 7 bases matching TRBD1. V lost 2 bases, J lost 4 bases, and 2 bases stayed unmatched. Germline assignment: CDR1 ENHRY and CDR2 SYGVKD. This CDR3 is 14 amino acids long.